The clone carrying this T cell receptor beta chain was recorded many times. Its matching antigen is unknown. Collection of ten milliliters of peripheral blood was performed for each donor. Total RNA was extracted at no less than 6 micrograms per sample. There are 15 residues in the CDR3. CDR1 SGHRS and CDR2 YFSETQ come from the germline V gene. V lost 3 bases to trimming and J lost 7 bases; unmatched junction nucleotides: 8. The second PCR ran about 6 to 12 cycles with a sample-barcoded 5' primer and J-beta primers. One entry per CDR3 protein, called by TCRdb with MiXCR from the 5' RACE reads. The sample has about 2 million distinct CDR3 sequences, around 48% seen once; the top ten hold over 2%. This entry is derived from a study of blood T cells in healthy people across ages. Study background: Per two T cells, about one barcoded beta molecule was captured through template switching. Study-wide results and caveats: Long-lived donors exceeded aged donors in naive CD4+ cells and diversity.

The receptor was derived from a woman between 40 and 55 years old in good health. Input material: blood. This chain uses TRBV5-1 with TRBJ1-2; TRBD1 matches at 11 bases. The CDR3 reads CASSSGQGAFPGYTF. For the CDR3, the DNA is TGCGCCAGCAGCTCCGGACAGGGGGCGTTTCCTGGCTACACCTTC.